The entry that follows covers one TCR beta chain sequence. The entry originates in a study of shared clonotypes between healthy human individuals. Assay: immunoSEQ multiplex PCR; the TCRdb copy retains only in-frame clones and omits some. The sample holds some 980,000 clones; approximately 80% are singletons and the top ten take nearly 1.5%. V lost 6 bases and J lost 3, with 14 bases in between. Germline V gene data show CDR1 as ENHRY and CDR2 as SYGVKD. The CDR3 consists of 14 residues. The origin of this receptor is a man aged 18 to 30 in good health. Sample: memory CD4+ T cells sorted from blood. Subset given: CD45RA-negative fraction. The rearrangement uses TRBV10-3 and TRBJ1-2, with D perhaps matching TRBD1 (6 bases). CDR3 loop: CAIRREQGHYGYTF. CDR3 in DNA: TGTGCCATCAGACGAGAACAGGGACACTATGGCTACACCTTC.